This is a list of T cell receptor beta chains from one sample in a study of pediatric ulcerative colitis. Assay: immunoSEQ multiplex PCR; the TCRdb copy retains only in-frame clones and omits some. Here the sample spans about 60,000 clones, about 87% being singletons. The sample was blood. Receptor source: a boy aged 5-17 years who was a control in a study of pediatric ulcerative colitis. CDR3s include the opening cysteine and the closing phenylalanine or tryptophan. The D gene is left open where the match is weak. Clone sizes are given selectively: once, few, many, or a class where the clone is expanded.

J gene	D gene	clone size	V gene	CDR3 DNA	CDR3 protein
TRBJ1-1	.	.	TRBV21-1	TGTGCCAGCAGCAAAGTCCCCGGACCTAAGTCAGAAGTTGTGAACACTGAAGCTTTCTTT	CASSKVPGPKSEVVNTEAFF
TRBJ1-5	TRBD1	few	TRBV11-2	TGTGCCAGAGTCCTCGGGGAGGACAGGTATAGCAATCAGCCCCAGCATTTT	CARVLGEDRYSNQPQHF
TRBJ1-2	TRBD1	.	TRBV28	TGTGCCAGCAGTTCGGACAGGGAGGATGCTAACTATGGCTACACCTTC	CASSSDREDANYGYTF
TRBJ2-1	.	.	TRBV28	TGTGCCAGCAGTTTGGGGTATACGTCCTACAATGAGCAGTTCTTC	CASSLGYTSYNEQFF
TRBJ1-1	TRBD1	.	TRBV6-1	TGTGCCAGCAGGGTACAGGGGGACACTGAAGCTTTCTTT	CASRVQGDTEAFF
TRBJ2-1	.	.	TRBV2	TGTGCCAGCAGTGTCTCTACTCCTGAGCAGTTCTTC	CASSVSTPEQFF
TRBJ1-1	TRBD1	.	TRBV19	TGTGCCAGTAGTTCCAGGACAGGGGTGAACACTGAAGCTTTCTTT	CASSSRTGVNTEAFF
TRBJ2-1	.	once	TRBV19	TGTGCCAGTAGTATACCACGCATGGGCAGGAGGGGGTACAATGAGCAGTTCTTC	CASSIPRMGRRGYNEQFF
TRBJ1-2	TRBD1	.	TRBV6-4	TGTGCCAGCAGCTCAACAGGGGGCGCGGGTGGCTACACCTTC	CASSSTGGAGGYTF
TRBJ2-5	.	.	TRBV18	TGTGCCAGCTCACCAACCCAGTACCAAGAGACCCAGTACTTC	CASSPTQYQETQYF
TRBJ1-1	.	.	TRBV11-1	TGTGCCAGCAGCTTACCAGTGAACACTGAAGCTTTCTTT	CASSLPVNTEAFF
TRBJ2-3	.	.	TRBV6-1	TGTGCCAGCAGTAGATCGGTCGATACGCAGTATTTT	CASSRSVDTQYF
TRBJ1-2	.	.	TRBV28	TGTGCCAGCAGTTTAAAGGGCGACGGCTACACCTTC	CASSLKGDGYTF
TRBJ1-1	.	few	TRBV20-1	TGCAGTGCCATTAAGGACACTGAAGCTTTCTTT	CSAIKDTEAFF
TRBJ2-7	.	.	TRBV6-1	TGTGCCACCCACGGGCTTCACTACGAGCAGTACTTC	CATHGLHYEQYF
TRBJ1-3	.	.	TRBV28	TGTGCCAGCAGTTTATATTACCGTGTCGGAGCTCACTCTGGAAACACCATATATTTT	CASSLYYRVGAHSGNTIYF
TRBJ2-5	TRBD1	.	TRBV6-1	TGTGCCAGCAACTCCGGGACAGGGGGCCGAGAGACCCAGTACTTC	CASNSGTGGRETQYF
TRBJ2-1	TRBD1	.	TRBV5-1	TGCGCCAGCAGTAATCTGGGATTAGGGACAGGGGGTATCCGGAGAATAAGTGAGCAGTTCTTC	CASSNLGLGTGGIRRISEQFF
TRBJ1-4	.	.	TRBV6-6	TGTGCCAGCAGCCCGACAGCAGCTAATGAAAAACTGTTTTTT	CASSPTAANEKLFF
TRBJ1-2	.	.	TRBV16	TGTGCCAGCAGCCAAACGGCAGGAGCTAACTATGGCTACACCTTC	CASSQTAGANYGYTF
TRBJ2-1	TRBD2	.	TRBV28	TGTGCCAGCAGCGTGACTAGCGGGTATGAGCAGTTCTTC	CASSVTSGYEQFF
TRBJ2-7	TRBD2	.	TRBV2	TGTGCCAGCAGTGAGGGACTAGCGGGTGGAGATCCCGAGCAGTACTTC	CASSEGLAGGDPEQYF
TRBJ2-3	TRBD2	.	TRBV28	TGTGCCAGCAGTCTTAGCGGGACCTACACAGATACGCAGTATTTT	CASSLSGTYTDTQYF
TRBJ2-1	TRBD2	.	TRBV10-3	TGTGCCATCAGTGAGTCGAATTTCAGGGAGGGATACAATGAGCAGTTCTTC	CAISESNFREGYNEQFF
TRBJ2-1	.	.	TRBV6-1	TGTGCCAGCAGTGTAATAGCGTACGCTGAGCAGTTCTTC	CASSVIAYAEQFF
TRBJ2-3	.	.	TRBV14	TGTGCCAGCAGTCTGGGGGGGCCGAGCACAGATACGCAGTATTTT	CASSLGGPSTDTQYF
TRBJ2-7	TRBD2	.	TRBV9	TGTGCCAGCAGCGAGGGAGGGTCGGGGTCCCTTCAAATAGAGCAGTACTTC	CASSEGGSGSLQIEQYF
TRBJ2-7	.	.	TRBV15	TGTGCCACCAGCAGCGGTGTAGGAGCCTACTCCCTCGAGCAGTACTTC	CATSSGVGAYSLEQYF
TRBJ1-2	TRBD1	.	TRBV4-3	TGCGCCAGCAGCCAAGAATCGGACAGGGTATATGGCTACACCTTC	CASSQESDRVYGYTF
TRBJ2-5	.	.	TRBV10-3	TGTGCCATCAGGTATCAAGAGACCCAGTACTTC	CAIRYQETQYF
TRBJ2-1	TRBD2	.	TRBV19	TGTGCCAGTAGTATGCGAGGCGGGGGATTCGCCCCGCGTGAAAATGAGCAGTTCTTC	CASSMRGGGFAPRENEQFF
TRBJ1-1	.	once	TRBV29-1	TGCAGCGGGGAGGAGGCAATGGACACTGAAGCTTTCTTT	CSGEEAMDTEAFF
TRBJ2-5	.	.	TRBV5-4	TGTGCCAGCAGCGCCCGGATTCAAGAGACCCAGTACTTC	CASSARIQETQYF
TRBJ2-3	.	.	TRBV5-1	TGCGCCAGCAGCTTGGGCTTAGCCGGGTTCGATACGCAGTATTTT	CASSLGLAGFDTQYF
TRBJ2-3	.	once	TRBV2	TGTGCCAGCAGCGACTCCGTCGGGAATCCGGATACGCAGTATTTT	CASSDSVGNPDTQYF
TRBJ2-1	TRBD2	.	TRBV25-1	TGTGCCAGCAGTGATACACGGGGGGGCAAGTACAATGAGCAGTTCTTC	CASSDTRGGKYNEQFF
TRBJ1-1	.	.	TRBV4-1	TGCGCCAGCAGCCAACTCCCAGGGGTCGCAGCTTACACTGAAGCTTTCTTT	CASSQLPGVAAYTEAFF
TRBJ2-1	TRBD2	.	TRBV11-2	TGTGCCAGCAGCCTCGAAGGGACTAACTACAATGAGCAGTTCTTC	CASSLEGTNYNEQFF
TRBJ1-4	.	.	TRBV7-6	TGTGCCAGCAGCTTAACACAGGTTGGGGGGCTTAATGAAAAACTGTTTTTT	CASSLTQVGGLNEKLFF
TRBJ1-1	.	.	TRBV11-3	TGTGCCAGCAGCTTCTCACCGGACACTGAAGCTTTCTTT	CASSFSPDTEAFF
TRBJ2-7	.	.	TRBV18	TGTGCCAGCTCACCCTTTCAACAGGGCTACGAGCAGTACTTC	CASSPFQQGYEQYF
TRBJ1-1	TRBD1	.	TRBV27	TGTGCCAGCAGTCTCTGGACAGGGCGGAAGAACACTGAAGCTTTCTTT	CASSLWTGRKNTEAFF
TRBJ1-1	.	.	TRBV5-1	TGCGCCAGCTCCTATAACGGGGGGGCTGAAGCTTTCTTT	CASSYNGGAEAFF
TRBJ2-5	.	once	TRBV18	TGTGCCAGCTCACCATCTGAAGAGACCCAGTACTTC	CASSPSEETQYF
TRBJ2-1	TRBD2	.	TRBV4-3	TGCGCCAGCAGCCAACGTATAGCGGGGAGAAACAATGAGCAGTTCTTC	CASSQRIAGRNNEQFF
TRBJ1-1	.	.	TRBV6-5	TGTGCCAGCAGTTACAGCCGGGACACTGAAGCTTTCTTT	CASSYSRDTEAFF
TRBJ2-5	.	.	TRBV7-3	TGTGCCAGCAGCACCTACAGGGAGGTTGAGCAAGAGACCCAGTACTTC	CASSTYREVEQETQYF
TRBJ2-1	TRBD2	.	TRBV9	TGTGCCAGCAGCGTAGCTGGACCCGGACTAGGGCCTCACAATGAGCAGTTCTTC	CASSVAGPGLGPHNEQFF
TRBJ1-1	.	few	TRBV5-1	TGCGCCAGCAGCCTGCGCGGGAACACTGAAGCTTTCTTT	CASSLRGNTEAFF
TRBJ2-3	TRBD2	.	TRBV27	TGTGCCAGCAGGAAACAGCGGGGGGACACAGATACGCAGTATTTT	CASRKQRGDTDTQYF
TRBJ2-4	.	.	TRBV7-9	TGTGCCAGCAGCTTAGGACGGGAACAGTACTTC	CASSLGREQYF
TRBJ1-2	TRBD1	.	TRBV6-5	TGTGCCAGCAGCCGGGACAGGGGTCGTCTCGGCTACACCTTC	CASSRDRGRLGYTF
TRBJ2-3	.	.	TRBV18	TGTGCCAGCTCACCAGAGGCTGGCACAGATACGCAGTATTTT	CASSPEAGTDTQYF
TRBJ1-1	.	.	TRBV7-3	TGTGCCAGCAGCTCCGGGCCGAACACTGAAGCTTTCTTT	CASSSGPNTEAFF
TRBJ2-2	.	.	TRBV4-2	TGTGCCAGCAGCCAAGAAGCGACTATTGACGGAGGGGAGCTGTTTTTT	CASSQEATIDGGELFF
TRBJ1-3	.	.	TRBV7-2	TGTGCCAGCAGCTTAAGCCAGGTTCACTCTGGAAACACCATATATTTT	CASSLSQVHSGNTIYF
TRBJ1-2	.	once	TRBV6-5	TGTGCCAGCAGTTACTCGGAGGAGGGGAGCGGCTACACCTTC	CASSYSEEGSGYTF
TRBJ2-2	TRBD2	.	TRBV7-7	TGTGCCAGCAGCTTAGAGCGGACGGGAGGTATTGCCGGGGAGCTGTTTTTT	CASSLERTGGIAGELFF